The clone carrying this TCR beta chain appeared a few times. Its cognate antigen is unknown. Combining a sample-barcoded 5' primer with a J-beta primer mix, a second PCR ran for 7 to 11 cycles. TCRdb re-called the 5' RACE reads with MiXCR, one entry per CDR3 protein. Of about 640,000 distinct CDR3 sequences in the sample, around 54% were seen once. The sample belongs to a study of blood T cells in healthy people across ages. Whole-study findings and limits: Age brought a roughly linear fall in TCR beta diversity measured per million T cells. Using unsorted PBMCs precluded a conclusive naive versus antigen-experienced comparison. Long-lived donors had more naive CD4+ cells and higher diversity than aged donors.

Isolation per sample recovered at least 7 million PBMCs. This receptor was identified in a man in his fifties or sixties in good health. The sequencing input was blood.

CDR3 nucleotide sequence: TGTGCCAGCAGCCTCCTCGGAGATACGCAGTATTTT. This codes for CASSLLGDTQYF. The chain recombines TRBV5-6 with TRBJ2-3; no clear D. Trimming removed 4 bases at V and 5 bases at J, with 8 bases between. The germline V gene encodes CDR1 SGHDT and CDR2 YYEEEE. The CDR3 length is 12 residues.